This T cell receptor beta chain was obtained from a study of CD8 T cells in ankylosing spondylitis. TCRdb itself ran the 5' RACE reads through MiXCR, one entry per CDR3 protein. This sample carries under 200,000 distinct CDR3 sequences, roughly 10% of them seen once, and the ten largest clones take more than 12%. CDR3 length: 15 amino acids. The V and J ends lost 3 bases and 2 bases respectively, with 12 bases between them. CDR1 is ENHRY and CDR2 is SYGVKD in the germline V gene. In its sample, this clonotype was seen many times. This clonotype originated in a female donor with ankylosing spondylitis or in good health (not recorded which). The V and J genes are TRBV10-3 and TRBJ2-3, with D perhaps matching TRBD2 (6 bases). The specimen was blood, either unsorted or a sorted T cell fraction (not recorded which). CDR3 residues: CAISDLRRATDTQYF. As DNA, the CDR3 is TGTGCCATCAGTGACCTTAGGAGGGCCACAGATACGCAGTATTTT.